A single sample is the source of the 6 T cell receptor delta chains below, sequenced in a study of gamma-delta T cells after stem cell transplantation. TCRdb re-called the RT-PCR reads with CATT. Of around 16,000 delta-chain clones detected, approximately 8.8% appear once; the ten largest clones hold about 60%. Sequencing was carried out using gamma-delta T cells. These receptors all stem from a human donor. It is not recorded whose cells these are; they may come from a transplant donor.

A remark on this clone: Only one base separates this from a far larger clonotype, so it likely reflects a read error. Other DNA sequences of this sample code for an identical CDR3. The rearrangement joins TRDV2 to TRDJ1; TRDD3 agrees at 9 bases. This CDR3 has 15 residues. The V gene's germline CDR1 is GEAIGNYY and CDR2 EKD. CDR3 sequence: CACDTVGDTFDKLIF. The CDR3 coding sequence is TGTGCCTGCGACACCGTTGGGGATACGTTCGATAAACTCATCTTT.

This clone was recorded a few times. A far larger clone is off by one base, so a read error is likely. The same CDR3 also results from other DNA sequences found in this sample. The rearrangement uses TRDV1 and TRDJ1, with a tentative D call TRDD3 (6 bases). CDR3 length equals 23 residues. In germline, CDR1 is TSWWSYY, CDR2 QGS. V was pared by 1 base and J by 0 bases, with 33 bases between. The CDR3: CALGEHLPTIWGLPAVDTDKLIF. CDR3 bases: TGTGCTCTTGGGGAACATCTTCCCACGATCTGGGGTCTCCCCGCCGTGGACACCGATAAACTCATCTTT.

Concerning this clone itself: The protein TCRdb lists belongs to a much larger clone and differs from this DNA's translation at residue 7, which points to a read error; the protein shown is made from the DNA. The chain carries TRDV2 and TRDJ3, with D unclear. Trimming cost V 0 bases and J 0 bases, with 11 bases left between them. The CDR3 length is 18 residues. The germline V gene encodes CDR1 GEAIGNYY and CDR2 EKD. In DNA form, the CDR3 reads TGTGCCTGTGACACCGGTGTCCCCAGCTCCTGGGACACCCGACAGATGTTTTTC. Translated, it gives CACDTGVPSSWDTRQMFF.

Points on this clone: Its ends do not fully match the called genes, so a read error is possible. The chain has TRDV2 and TRDJ3; TRDD3 might be the D (6 bases). The CDR3 has 19 amino acids. Germline lookup yields CDR1 GEAIGNYY and CDR2 EKD. CDR3 sequence reads: CACEITGSYVSWDTRQMFF. The CDR3 bases are TGTGCCTGTGAAATAACTGGGAGCTACGTTTCCTGGGACACGCGACAGATGTTTTTC.

About this clone itself: A far larger clone is one nucleotide away, so this likely arose from a read error. This sample includes further DNA sequences coding for the same CDR3. This chain uses TRDV2 with TRDJ1; the D gene is possibly TRDD3 (6 bases). The germline CDR1 and CDR2 sequences are GEAIGNYY and EKD. CDR3 length equals 15 residues. The ends were cut back, 0 bases at V and 3 bases at J, with 13 bases in the middle. DNA of the CDR3: TGTGCCTGTGACACCGTGCTGGGGAGACCCGATAAACTCATCTTT. It is translated as CACDTVLGRPDKLIF.

Of note for this clone: This likely came from a read error, as a far larger clone is one base away. The same CDR3 can be traced to other DNA sequences in this sample. The chain uses TRDV2 and TRDJ1; D is perhaps TRDD3 (6 bases). Trimming removed 0 bases from V and 0 bases from J, with 25 bases in between. CDR1 is GEAIGNYY, CDR2 EKD, per germline. CDR3 size: 20 residues. The chain's CDR3 is CACDTVYGGYRGEYTDKLIF. In DNA, the CDR3 is TGTGCCTGTGACACCGTATATGGTGGATACCGTGGGGAGTACACCGATAAACTCATCTTT.